A selection of T cell receptor beta chains follows, all from one sample in a study of T cell responses to AZD1222 COVID-19 vaccine. Assay used: immunoSEQ multiplex PCR; TCRdb lists only in-frame clones, some missing. The data hold approximately 150,000 clones, with 90% to 95% observed a single time. Sequenced material: peripheral blood, taken on day 0 of AZD1222 vaccination. Every receptor here comes from an adult in good health. The CDR3 runs from the conserved cysteine through the conserved F or W. The D gene is left open where the match is weak. Some rows have no size entry. The others give once, few or many, or a class for an expanded clone.

clone_size | j_call | d_call | v_call | cdr3_nt | cdr3_aa
- | TRBJ1-3 | TRBD1 | TRBV4-2 | TGTGCCAGCAGCCAAGACCCAGGGGGCGGTGGAAACACCATATATTTT | CASSQDPGGGGNTIYF
- | TRBJ1-4 | - | TRBV5-1 | TGCGCCAGCAGAACATCGGGGCAGGGGAAGGGTGAAAAACTGTTTTTT | CASRTSGQGKGEKLFF
- | TRBJ2-7 | - | TRBV10-3 | TGTGCCATCAGTGCGGGAGCGAGTTACGAGCAGTACTTC | CAISAGASYEQYF
few | TRBJ1-4 | - | TRBV6-6 | TGTGCCAGCAGTTACTCGAGCAGTCAGAATGAAAAACTGTTTTTT | CASSYSSSQNEKLFF
- | TRBJ1-2 | TRBD1 | TRBV2 | TGTGCCAGCTACCGAACAGGGGGGAATGGCTACACCTTC | CASYRTGGNGYTF
few | TRBJ1-5 | - | TRBV30 | TGTGCCTGGAATACAGGGTCCGGACAGCCCCAGCATTTT | CAWNTGSGQPQHF
- | TRBJ2-1 | TRBD2 | TRBV5-4 | TGTGCCAGCAGGGTCGGGACTAGTGTCGTTAATGAGCAGTTCTTC | CASRVGTSVVNEQFF
- | TRBJ1-3 | - | TRBV29-1 | TGCAGCGTTGGGGCAGGGATAGCTGGAAACACCATATATTTT | CSVGAGIAGNTIYF
- | TRBJ2-7 | - | TRBV6-1 | TGTGCCAGCAGTGAGGCGTCGGGGGCCCCTTACGAGCAGTACTTC | CASSEASGAPYEQYF
- | TRBJ2-7 | TRBD1 | TRBV4-1 | TGCGCCAGCAGCCATCCCGACAGGGAACAGAAGTACTTC | CASSHPDREQKYF
- | TRBJ1-2 | - | TRBV3-1/TRBV3-2 | TGTGCCAGCAGTCCCGGGACACATGGCTACACCTTC | CASSPGTHGYTF
once | TRBJ1-5 | TRBD1 | TRBV30 | TGTGCCTGGAGCGCCGGGACAGGGAATCAGCCCCAGCATTTT | CAWSAGTGNQPQHF
- | TRBJ2-1 | TRBD2 | TRBV27 | TGTGCCACTGCGACTAGCGGGCGATCCGCGCCCTACAATGAGCAGTTCTTC | CATATSGRSAPYNEQFF
- | TRBJ2-7 | - | TRBV10-3 | TGTGCCATCAGTGAGTCGGTGTACGAGCAGTACTTC | CAISESVYEQYF
- | TRBJ2-6 | - | TRBV5-1 | TGCGCCAGCAGCGGGACATCGGGGGCCAACGTCCTGACTTTC | CASSGTSGANVLTF
- | TRBJ2-7 | TRBD2 | TRBV2 | TGTGCCAGCAGCCTAGCGGGAGCCAGCTACGAGCAGTACTTC | CASSLAGASYEQYF
- | TRBJ1-1 | TRBD1 | TRBV5-1 | TGCGCCAGCAGCCCCGTGGGACAGGGGGCTTTTGGCACTGAAGCTTTCTTT | CASSPVGQGAFGTEAFF